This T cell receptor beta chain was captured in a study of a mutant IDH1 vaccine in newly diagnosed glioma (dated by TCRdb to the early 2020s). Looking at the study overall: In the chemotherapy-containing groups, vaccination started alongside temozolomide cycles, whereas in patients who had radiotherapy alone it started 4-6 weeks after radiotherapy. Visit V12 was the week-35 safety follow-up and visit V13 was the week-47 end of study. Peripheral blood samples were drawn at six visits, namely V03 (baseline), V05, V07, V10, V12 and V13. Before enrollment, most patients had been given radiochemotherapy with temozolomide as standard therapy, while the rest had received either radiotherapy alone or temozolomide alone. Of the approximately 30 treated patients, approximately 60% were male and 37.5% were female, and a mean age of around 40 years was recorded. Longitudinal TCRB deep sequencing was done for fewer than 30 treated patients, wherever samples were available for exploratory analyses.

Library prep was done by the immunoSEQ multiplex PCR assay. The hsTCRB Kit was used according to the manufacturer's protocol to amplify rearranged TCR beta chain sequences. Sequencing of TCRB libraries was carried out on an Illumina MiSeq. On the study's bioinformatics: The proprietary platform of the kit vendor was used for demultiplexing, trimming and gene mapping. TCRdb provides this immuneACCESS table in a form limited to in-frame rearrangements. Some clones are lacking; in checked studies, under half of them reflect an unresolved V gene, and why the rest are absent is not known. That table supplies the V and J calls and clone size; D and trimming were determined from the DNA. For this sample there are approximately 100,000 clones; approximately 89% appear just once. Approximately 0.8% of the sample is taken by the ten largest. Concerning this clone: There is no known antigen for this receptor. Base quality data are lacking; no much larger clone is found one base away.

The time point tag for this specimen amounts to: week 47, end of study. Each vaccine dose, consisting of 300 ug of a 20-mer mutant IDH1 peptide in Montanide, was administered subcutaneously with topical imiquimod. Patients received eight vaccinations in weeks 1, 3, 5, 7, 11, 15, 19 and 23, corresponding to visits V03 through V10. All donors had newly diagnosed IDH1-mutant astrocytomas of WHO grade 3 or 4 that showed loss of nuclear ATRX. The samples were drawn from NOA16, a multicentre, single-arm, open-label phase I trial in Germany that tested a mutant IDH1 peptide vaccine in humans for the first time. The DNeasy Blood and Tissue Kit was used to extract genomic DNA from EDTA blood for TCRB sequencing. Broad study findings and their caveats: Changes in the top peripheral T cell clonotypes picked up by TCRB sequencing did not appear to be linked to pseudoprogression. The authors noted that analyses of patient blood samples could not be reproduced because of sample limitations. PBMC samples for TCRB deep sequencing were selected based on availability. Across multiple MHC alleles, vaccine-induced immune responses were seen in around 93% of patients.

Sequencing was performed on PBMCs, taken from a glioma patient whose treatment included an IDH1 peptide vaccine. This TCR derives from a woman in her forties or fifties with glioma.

In nucleotide form, the sequence is TGTGCCAGCAGCGTAAACCGGCGGGAGCATTATGAGCAGTTCTTC. Its product reads: CASSVNRREHYEQFF. The chain was built from TRBV9 and TRBJ2-1, and 7 junction bases match TRBD2. From its cysteine to its phenylalanine, the CDR3 spans 15 amino acids. Kept here is only the CDR3 DNA, which spans 45 bases and is read in frame from base 1. From V the trimming removes 1 base and from J it removes 8 bases, while the gene matches leave 9 bases of the junction unaccounted for. Sequences SGDLS (CDR1) and YYNGEE (CDR2) are obtained from the germline V gene.